What follows describes a single TCR beta chain. Its binding antigen is unknown. No base quality information exists; no much larger clone differs at one position. The data stem from a study of vaccination and CD4 T cells after COVID-19 (dated by TCRdb to 2022 to 2024). For the wider study: Convalescent patients had a positive SARS-CoV-2 result on nasal swab PCR, and of these patients, fewer than ten had mild disease and one had severe disease. Six males and four females were included in the convalescent cohort, with two Hispanic individuals, seven Caucasians, two Asians and one multiracial person represented. Participants got two doses of the Pfizer-BioNTech BNT162b2 vaccine (n=8) or two doses of the Moderna mRNA-1273 vaccine (n=2). Overlapping spike peptide pools from SARS-CoV-2 and from the common cold coronaviruses HCoV-NL63, HCoV-OC43 and HCoV-229E were used as culture stimuli. A few convalescent patients gave samples both early after vaccination (day 14) and late after vaccination (days 161 to 241). Post-COVID blood samples from convalescent patients were collected a median of roughly 100 days after diagnosis, with a range of roughly 30 to 161 days. In about 11 COVID-19 convalescent patients and several infection-naive healthy vaccine recipients, the spike-specific CD4+ TCR repertoire before mRNA vaccination was compared with the repertoire after mRNA vaccination. The time from the second vaccine dose to post-vaccine blood sampling had a median of roughly 70 days and ranged from about 12 to 241 days. Control cultures used a CEFX viral epitope pool as positive control, an HIV-1 Nef peptide pool as negative control, or no peptide.

What this sample's time point label stands for: late sampling 161 to 241 days after vaccination in a few convalescent patients. The treatment or condition label here, explained by the study, means: approximately nine-day PBMC culture with coronavirus spike peptide pools or control peptides (ViraFEST assay). The ViraFEST assay, used in the study, expanded antigen-specific T cells with peptide pools and then identified the expanded clonotypes through TCR sequencing. The convalescent patients' positive SARS-CoV-2 PCR tests fell between March and December 2020, which was before the Alpha, Beta and Delta variants emerged in the United States. Each well held about 1.8 million PBMCs cultured with approximately 10 ug/ml peptide pools in IMDM containing around 4.5% human AB serum and 7.5 to 10 IU/ml IL-2. On days 3 and 7, half of the culture medium was replaced with fresh IL-2-containing medium. CD4+ T cells were isolated after about nine days of culture through negative selection using the EasySep CD4+ T cell isolation kit. Ficoll-Paque Plus gradient centrifugation was used to isolate PBMCs from whole blood, and the isolated PBMCs were then either used fresh or cryopreserved at -140C. Triplicate wells were generally used for each culture condition.

Receptor amplification or capture employed PCR. DNA from cultured CD4+ T cells was subjected to TCR sequencing with the Oncomine TCR Beta short-read assay at the Johns Hopkins FTIC core. The QIAamp micro DNA kit was used to extract genomic DNA from the cultured CD4+ T cells. Oncomine TCR Beta libraries made from cultured CD4+ T cells were pooled using unique dual indexes and sequenced on an Illumina iSeq 100. The published analysis was carried out like this. Non-productive sequences were removed, and CDR3s that did not start with C, did not end with F or W, or were shorter than 7 amino acids were discarded. The MANAFEST web application was used to identify antigen-specific clonotypes by comparing peptide-stimulated wells against reference wells and other culture wells. To be called positive, a clone needed an FDR below 0.05, an odds ratio above 5, and a productive frequency above 0.1% in at least two of three replicate wells. Cross-reactive clonotypes were defined as significantly expanded in both SARS-CoV-2 spike wells and at least one common cold coronavirus spike condition. Similarity between CDR3 sequences was evaluated in R version 3.6.1 using Levenshtein distances (stringdist) and unrooted phylogenetic trees (ape). Using fastp at Q25 and MiXCR, TCRdb reprocessed the public reads and kept productive beta chains. Merged by CDR3 protein, the rows form single entries marked with the most common genes and DNA. The V and J calls, along with clone size, are taken from TCRdb and not from the paper's own processing. The table for this sample lists around 25,000 distinct CDR3 sequences; approximately 28% of them were counted only once. Less than 4% of the sample is held by the ten biggest clonotypes.

Relative to germline, V is missing 5 bases and J is missing 9 bases, with 2 bases of the junction outside any gene match. Its CDR3 holds 13 amino acids, cysteine through phenylalanine. This entry keeps only the CDR3 DNA: 39 bases, framed from base 1. General conclusions and limits of the study: Among convalescent patients, a median roughly 90% of the SARS-CoV-2-reactive clones seen after vaccination appeared only after vaccination, which suggests priming specific to the vaccine. The median count of SARS-CoV-2-reactive clonotypes went up from 20 to 25 after infection to about 41 after vaccination, although the change was not significant. Of the vaccine-specific clones in convalescent patients, 304 of 307, or nearly all, reacted only to SARS-CoV-2 spike and did not cross-react with common cold coronaviruses. The number of convalescent patients in the study was relatively small, and the study did not examine early timepoints following natural infection.

This material consisted of CD4+ T cells from blood, cultured in vitro, taken about 7 months after SARS-CoV-2 vaccination. The chain is made from TRBV12-3 or TRBV12-4 and TRBJ1-6; 9 central nucleotides agree with TRBD1. This sequence originates from a human donor who had recovered from COVID-19. The CDR3: CASSRQGGSPLHF. Here is the DNA: TGTGCCAGCAGTCGACAGGGGGGTTCACCCCTCCACTTT.